The clone carrying this T cell receptor beta chain came up many times. The target antigen is unknown. Trimming at V came to 3 bases and at J to 3 bases, leaving 3 bases not matched to a gene. CDR3 length: 15 residues. CDR1 and CDR2 (germline): SGHRS, YFSETQ. This sample stems from a study of T-cell memory formation after mild COVID-19. About the study: Each donor largely had its own TCR clusters. Study-wide results and caveats: From day 15 to 85, contracting clones were balanced between CD4 and CD8, whereas later expanders leaned toward CD4+. CM and EM subsets held most contracting CD4+ clones; EMRA held CD8+ ones.

Using its own MiXCR run on the 5' RACE reads, TCRdb lists one record per CDR3 protein. The sample lists 580,000 or so distinct CDR3 sequences; 15% to 20% were seen once. This clonotype originated in an adult woman who had mild COVID-19 (a few samples of this study predate the infection). Cell type and time point are not known. J is TRBJ2-2 and V is TRBV5-1; 9 bases map to TRBD1. Specimen: PBMCs or a T cell subset sorted from them (not recorded which). CDR3: CASSSGQGDTGELFF. The CDR3 DNA is TGCGCCAGCAGCTCGGGACAGGGTGACACCGGGGAGCTGTTTTTT. The complete variable domain, with remaining parts taken from reference TRBV5-1 and TRBJ2-2, reads KAGVTQTPRYLIKTRGQQVTLSCSPISGHRSVSWYQQTPGQGLQFLFEYFSETQRNKGNFPGRFSGRQFSNSRSEMNVSTLELGDSALYLCASSSGQGDTGELFFGEGSRLTVL.